One sample yielded the 26 T cell receptor beta chains listed below, sequenced in a study of identifying expanded T cells in peripheral blood. Sequencing used immunoSEQ multiplex PCR; TCRdb keeps in-frame clones, though not all of them. This sample yields roughly 100,000 clones, of which approximately 88% are seen a single time; roughly 13% belongs to the top ten. Sequenced sample: blood. All receptors come from a person aged 18-70 years in good health.

The chain recombines TRBV2 with TRBJ2-1, with D possibly matching TRBD1 (6 bases). The V end was cut by 4 bases, the J end by 9 bases, with 13 bases between. This CDR3 spans 13 amino acids. Germline CDR1 reads SNHLY; CDR2 reads FYNNEI. CDR3 in DNA: TGTGCCAGCAGTGGACAGGTAATGGCTGAGCAGTTCTTC. This translates into CASSGQVMAEQFF.

The rearrangement uses TRBV10-3 and TRBJ2-7, with a tentative D call TRBD2 (6 bases). Germline-derived CDR1 and CDR2 are ENHRY and SYGVKD. The CDR3 runs to 13 residues. V was pared by 5 bases and J by 4 bases, with 12 bases between. The DNA for the CDR3 is TGTGCCATCAGTCGTCCAGGGACTTACGAGCAGTACTTC. Translation gives CAISRPGTYEQYF.

This chain links TRBV7-9 with TRBJ2-3; TRBD2 matches 8 bases. There are 16 residues in the CDR3. In germline, CDR1 is SEHNR, CDR2 FQNEAQ (reference sequence). The V segment lost 0 bases and the J segment 2 bases; nucleotides outside the gene matches: 4. In DNA, the CDR3 is TGTGCCAGCAGCTTAGCGGCGGGGGGCCACACAGATACGCAGTATTTT. This translates into CASSLAAGGHTDTQYF.

The sample holds many counts of this clone. The J gene is TRBJ1-5, the V gene TRBV11-1; TRBD1 aligns across 8 bases. Germline V lookup: CDR1 SGHAT, CDR2 FQDESV (reference sequence). Trimming removed 5 bases from V and 3 bases from J; junction bases left unmatched: 6. The CDR3 spans 15 residues. The CDR3 loop is CASSHGGQDNQPQHF. The CDR3 DNA reads TGTGCCAGCAGCCATGGGGGACAGGACAATCAGCCCCAGCATTTT. Looking up the rest from reference TRBV11-1 and TRBJ1-5 gives the full variable domain: EAEVAQSPRYKITEKSQAVAFWCDPISGHATLYWYRQILGQGPELLVQFQDESVVDDSQLPKDRFSAERLKGVDSTLKIQPAELGDSAMYLCASSHGGQDNQPQHFGDGTRLSIL.

V gene TRBV29-1 combines with J gene TRBJ1-1; D ambiguous. Germline V gives CDR1 SQVTM, CDR2 ANQGSEA. The CDR3 has 12 amino acids. Trimming left V 6 bases short and J 1 base short, with 9 bases between. The chain's CDR3 is CSVLRENTEAFF. CDR3 DNA: TGCAGCGTCTTGCGGGAGAACACTGAAGCTTTCTTT. The full variable domain, in which reference TRBV29-1 and TRBJ1-1 provide the parts outside the CDR3, is SAVISQKPSRDICQRGTSLTIQCQVDSQVTMMFWYRQQPGQSLTLIATANQGSEATYESGFVIDKFPISRPNLTFSTLTVSNMSPEDSSIYLCSVLRENTEAFFGQGTRLTVV.

This clone is a singleton in its sample. J is TRBJ2-7 and V is TRBV5-4, with D possibly being TRBD2 (6 bases). Trimming left V 4 bases short and J 2 bases short, with 19 bases between. Germline V gene data show CDR1 as SGHNT and CDR2 as YYREEE (reference sequence). This CDR3 comprises 16 residues. CDR3 in DNA: TGTGCCAGCAGCCCCCGTGACGGGAGCTACACCTACGAGCAGTACTTC. This translates into CASSPRDGSYTYEQYF. The entire variable domain, with the rest obtained from reference TRBV5-4 and TRBJ2-7, is as follows: ETGVTQSPTHLIKTRGQQVTLRCSSQSGHNTVSWYQQALGQGPQFIFQYYREEENGRGNFPPRFSGLQFPNYSSELNVNALELDDSALYLCASSPRDGSYTYEQYFGPGTRLTVT.

This clone is medium-sized within its sample. At the DNA level, this CDR3 is encoded by other sequences in the same sample as well. The chain combines TRBV5-1 with TRBJ2-1; 11 bases match TRBD1. This CDR3 has 15 residues. Trimming cost V 2 bases and J 7 bases; bases outside gene matches: 5. Per germline, CDR1 SGHRS and CDR2 YFSETQ. This CDR3 is CASSLRTGGTNEQFF. CDR3 DNA: TGCGCCAGCAGCTTACGGACAGGGGGCACGAATGAGCAGTTCTTC.

The J gene is TRBJ2-1, the V gene TRBV7-2; TRBD1 matches 8 bases. Germline V gives CDR1 SGHTA, CDR2 FQGNSA. CDR3 length equals 15 residues. Trimming took 4 bases from V and 8 from J; bases not matched to a gene: 10. The CDR3 sequence is CASSSTTDRGYEQFF. In nucleotides, the CDR3 is TGTGCCAGCAGCTCGACGACCGACAGGGGATATGAGCAGTTCTTC. Based on the CDR3 plus reference TRBV7-2 and TRBJ2-1, the full variable domain is GAGVSQSPSNKVTEKGKDVELRCDPISGHTALYWYRQSLGQGLEFLIYFQGNSAPDKSGLPSDRFSAERTGGSVSTLTIQRTQQEDSAVYLCASSSTTDRGYEQFFGPGTRLTVL.

The chain is built from TRBV19 and TRBJ2-1; D is perhaps TRBD1 (7 bases). The CDR3 covers 15 residues. Germline values: CDR1 LNHDA, CDR2 SQIVND (reference sequence). V lost 5 bases, J lost 6 bases, and 17 bases lay in between. The CDR3 is CASSQSQGGRNEQFF. The CDR3 DNA is TGTGCCAGTAGTCAATCCCAGGGGGGACGCAATGAGCAGTTCTTC.

The rearrangement links TRBV5-6 to TRBJ2-7; D tentatively fits TRBD1 or TRBD2 (5 bases each). V lost 3 bases to trimming and J lost 0 bases, with 10 bases between them. The length of the CDR3 is 14 residues. From germline, CDR1 is SGHDT and CDR2 YYEEEE. Here the CDR3 reads CASSSGTVSYEQYF. The DNA for the CDR3 is TGTGCCAGCAGCTCGGGGACGGTCTCCTACGAGCAGTACTTC.

Here the CDR3 reads CASSLGQGGMNTEAFF. CDR3 nucleotide sequence: TGCGCCAGCAGCTTAGGACAGGGGGGTATGAACACTGAAGCTTTCTTT. The chain has TRBV5-1 and TRBJ1-1; TRBD1 agrees at 10 bases. This CDR3 is built from 16 residues. The V gene's germline CDR1 is SGHRS and CDR2 YFSETQ. V dropped 2 bases and J dropped 0; count of bases not matched to a gene: 4.

The chain is built from TRBV2 and TRBJ2-1; possible D gene TRBD2, 5 bases. Germline V gives CDR1 SNHLY, CDR2 FYNNEI. Trimming stripped 4 bases from V and 1 base from J, with 14 bases between. This CDR3 spans 16 amino acids. CDR3 in amino acids: CASSGVDLLSYNEQFF. CDR3 DNA: TGTGCCAGCAGTGGGGTGGACTTACTATCCTACAATGAGCAGTTCTTC.

This chain joins TRBV5-1 and TRBJ2-7; the match to TRBD2 covers 10 bases. The J segment lost 5 bases and the V segment lost 1 base, leaving 6 bases of the junction unmatched. Germline values: CDR1 SGHRS, CDR2 YFSETQ. This CDR3 spans 15 amino acids. The CDR3 DNA follows: TGCGCCAGCAGCTTGACCCTAGCGGGGGTGAACGAGCAGTACTTC. Protein: CASSLTLAGVNEQYF.

The CDR3 DNA reads as TGTGCCAGCAGTTACTCTCGAGTGAACACTGAAGCTTTCTTT. Its protein product is CASSYSRVNTEAFF. This chain links TRBV6-5 with TRBJ1-1, with D hard to call. V gave up 0 bases and J gave up 0 bases, with 5 bases separating them. Per germline, CDR1 MNHEY and CDR2 SVGAGI. This CDR3 has 14 residues.

The chain carries TRBV5-1 and TRBJ1-1; unclear D gene. CDR3 length equals 14 residues. Germline CDR1 reads SGHRS; CDR2 reads YFSETQ. V gave up 4 bases and J gave up 1 base, with 11 bases separating them. CDR3 DNA sequence: TGCGCCAGCAGCCAAGACACCCCGAACACTGAAGCTTTCTTT. Translation gives CASSQDTPNTEAFF.

In its sample, this clone was seen a few times. The chain has TRBV6-5 and TRBJ2-5; D is uncertain. V lost 11 bases and J 1 base, leaving 14 bases between the germline ends. CDR1 is MNHEY and CDR2 is SVGAGI in the germline V gene. The CDR3 has 13 residues. CDR3 sequence: CASRPGPQETQYF. In DNA form, the CDR3 reads TGTGCCTCCCGTCCGGGTCCCCAAGAGACCCAGTACTTC.

The rearrangement uses TRBV5-4 and TRBJ2-7; 12 bases are shared with TRBD2. The ends lost 3 bases at V and 4 bases at J; junction bases unmatched: 8. The CDR3 is 16 residues long. Germline values: CDR1 SGHNT, CDR2 YYREEE (reference sequence). The CDR3 sequence: CASSSPTSGGLYEQYF. In nucleotides, the CDR3 is TGTGCCAGCAGCTCACCGACTAGCGGGGGCCTTTACGAGCAGTACTTC. The variable domain in full, completed from reference TRBV5-4 and TRBJ2-7, reads ETGVTQSPTHLIKTRGQQVTLRCSSQSGHNTVSWYQQALGQGPQFIFQYYREEENGRGNFPPRFSGLQFPNYSSELNVNALELDDSALYLCASSSPTSGGLYEQYFGPGTRLTVT.

The chain links TRBV6-5 to TRBJ2-3, with TRBD1 as a possible D gene (6 bases). V was trimmed by 6 bases and J by 0 bases, leaving 7 bases between them. CDR1 MNHEY and CDR2 SVGAGI come from the germline V gene. The CDR3 is 13 amino acids. The CDR3 nucleotides read TGTGCCAGCAGGGGGGCGAGCACAGATACGCAGTATTTT. This gives the protein CASRGASTDTQYF.

A single count supports this clone. The rearrangement uses TRBV19 and TRBJ2-4; TRBD2 might be the D (6 bases). The ends were cut back, 6 bases at V and 0 bases at J, with 9 bases in the middle. This CDR3 comprises 14 residues. The germline CDR1 and CDR2 sequences are LNHDA and SQIVND (reference sequence). CDR3 sequence reads: CASSPGLAKNIQYF. Here the CDR3 DNA reads TGTGCCAGTAGCCCGGGACTAGCCAAAAACATTCAGTACTTC.

V gene TRBV6-5 combines with J gene TRBJ2-1; 7 nucleotides align to TRBD2. Germline V gives CDR1 MNHEY, CDR2 SVGAGI. V shed 5 bases, J shed 6 bases, and the junction held 4 bases outside the gene matches. This CDR3 has 13 amino acids. The DNA of the CDR3 is TGTGCCAGCAGTAAGGGACTACTCAATGAGCAGTTCTTC. Its translation is CASSKGLLNEQFF.

This chain connects TRBV28 to TRBJ2-5; D is unclear. Germline lookup yields CDR1 MDHEN and CDR2 SYDVKM. The length of the CDR3 is 13 residues. Trimming cost V 3 bases and J 2 bases, with 7 bases left between them. CDR3 coding DNA: TGTGCCAGCAGTTTGGCACCTCAAGAGACCCAGTACTTC. Translating it yields CASSLAPQETQYF.

This rearrangement joins TRBV28 to TRBJ1-2, with D unclear. Trimming removed 6 bases at V and 2 bases at J, with 13 bases between. The CDR3 sequence is 14 residues long. From germline, CDR1 is MDHEN and CDR2 SYDVKM. This CDR3 is CASRRGAINYGYTF. The CDR3 DNA reads as TGTGCCAGCAGGCGTGGCGCAATAAACTATGGCTACACCTTC.

The chain is built from TRBV13 and TRBJ1-4, with 9 bases aligning to TRBD1. V lost 0 bases and J lost 6; bases outside the gene matches: 8. This CDR3 spans 17 amino acids. CDR1 PRHDT and CDR2 FYEKMQ come from the germline V gene (reference sequence). CDR3: CASSLGQGAPQYEKLFF. Here the CDR3 DNA reads TGTGCCAGCAGCTTAGGACAGGGGGCCCCTCAGTATGAAAAACTGTTTTTT.

This clone was found once. The CDR3 reads CASSLGLVGRNEQFF. In DNA form, the CDR3 reads TGCGCCAGCAGCTTGGGACTAGTAGGGCGCAATGAGCAGTTCTTC. The chain uses TRBV5-1 and TRBJ2-1; weak D call: TRBD2 (6 bases). Trimming left V 0 bases short and J 6 bases short, with 13 bases between. Per germline, CDR1 SGHRS and CDR2 YFSETQ. This CDR3 spans 15 amino acids.

The rearrangement links TRBV4-3 to TRBJ1-1; no clear D gene. Germline CDR1 is LGHNA and CDR2 is YSLEER. The CDR3 runs to 13 residues. Trimming left V 6 bases short and J 9 bases short, with 17 bases between. CDR3 sequence reads: CASSHPSEPQAFF. CDR3 nucleotides: TGCGCCAGCAGTCACCCCTCCGAACCCCAAGCTTTCTTT.

The J gene is TRBJ2-2, the V gene TRBV19; tentatively, D is TRBD2 (6 bases). V shed 4 bases and J shed 0 bases, with 15 bases lying between them. The germline V gene has CDR1 LNHDA and CDR2 SQIVND (reference sequence). The CDR3 is made up of 17 amino acids. The CDR3 DNA follows: TGTGCCAGTAGTAGAGGGTCAGGCGGGACGAACACCGGGGAGCTGTTTTTT. It encodes CASSRGSGGTNTGELFF.